These T cell receptor beta chains were read from a single sample in a study of T cell changes during pregnancy in multiple sclerosis. This table comes from immunoSEQ multiplex PCR, and its TCRdb copy is limited to in-frame clones, with some not included. The repertoire has almost 50,000 clones, approximately 95% of them found once; the top ten carry roughly 0.32%. Specimen: CD4+ T cells from peripheral blood mononuclear cells, collected in the third trimester of pregnancy. Receptor source: a female donor with multiple sclerosis, enrolled in a pregnancy study. CDR3s include the opening cysteine and the closing phenylalanine or tryptophan. A D gene is named only where the DNA matches it firmly. Clone size is given for some rows only: seen once, a few or many times, or a class if the clone is expanded.

>TRBV4-1|TRBJ2-5|-|TRBD1
TGCGCCAGCAGCCAAGAGGGACAGGGGTGGGAAGAGACCCAGTACTTC
CASSQEGQGWEETQYF
>TRBV10-3|TRBJ2-3|-|TRBD2
TGTGCCATCAGTGGGTCGATAGCGGGGGTTGCCGCAGATACGCAGTATTTT
CAISGSIAGVAADTQYF
>TRBV5-1|TRBJ1-1|-|-
TGCGCCAGCAGCTACGGGAACACTGAAGCTTTCTTT
CASSYGNTEAFF
>TRBV4-3|TRBJ1-1|-|-
TGCGCCAGCAGCCAAGATACATCCCCGAACACTGAAGCTTTCTTT
CASSQDTSPNTEAFF
>TRBV4-1|TRBJ2-7|-|TRBD2
TGCGCCAGCAGCCAAGATCCCGGACTAGCGGGAGTCGAGCAGTACTTC
CASSQDPGLAGVEQYF
>TRBV7-2|TRBJ2-3|-|TRBD2
TGTGCCAGCAGCGCACTCCTGACTAGCGGGGGGGCTGCAGATACGCAGTATTTT
CASSALLTSGGAADTQYF
>TRBV9|TRBJ2-3|-|-
TGTGCCAGCAGCGTAGCTCCCCAGGCGGATACGCAGTATTTT
CASSVAPQADTQYF
>TRBV10-1|TRBJ2-7|few|TRBD1
TGCGCCAGCAGAGACTGGACAGGGGGCTACGAGCAGTACTTC
CASRDWTGGYEQYF
>TRBV20-1|TRBJ1-1|-|-
TGCAGTGCTAGACGGACAGTTGAAGCTTTCTTT
CSARRTVEAFF
>TRBV25-1|TRBJ2-1|-|-
TGTGCCAGCAGTTCCCCCTTCCAGGGGGGAATCAATGAGCAGTTCTTC
CASSSPFQGGINEQFF
>TRBV21-1|TRBJ1-1|-|-
TGTGCCAGCAAGGGGATTCTGAACACTGAAGCTTTCTTT
CASKGILNTEAFF
>TRBV10-3|TRBJ1-2|-|-
TGTGCCATCAGGGACTCCCGGGCCGGGGGCTACACCTTC
CAIRDSRAGGYTF
>TRBV5-4|TRBJ1-4|-|TRBD1
TGTGCCAGCAGCCGGGACAGTAATGAAAAACTGTTTTTT
CASSRDSNEKLFF
>TRBV5-5|TRBJ2-2|-|-
TGTGCCAGCAGCTTGGACAGGGCGAACACCGGGGAGCTGTTTTTT
CASSLDRANTGELFF
>TRBV7-6|TRBJ2-2|-|-
TGTGCCAGCAGCCCGGTAACTAGCTCAACCGGGGAGCTGTTTTTT
CASSPVTSSTGELFF
>TRBV2|TRBJ2-5|-|-
TGTGCCAGCAGTGGAAACAAGAAAGAGACCCAGTACTTC
CASSGNKKETQYF
>TRBV30|TRBJ2-7|few|-
TGTGCCTGGACTCACGAGGCCGGAAGCTCCTACGAGCAGTACTTC
CAWTHEAGSSYEQYF
>TRBV7-9|TRBJ1-4|-|-
TGTGCCAGCACCATAAAGGGGATTGAAAAACTGTTTTTT
CASTIKGIEKLFF
>TRBV18|TRBJ1-5|-|-
TGTGCCAGCTCACCCTTTCAAGACTTCAATCAGCCCCAGCATTTT
CASSPFQDFNQPQHF
>TRBV6-1|TRBJ1-6|-|TRBD1
TGTGCCAGCAGAGGGACAGATCCCTTTAATTCACCCCTCCACTTT
CASRGTDPFNSPLHF